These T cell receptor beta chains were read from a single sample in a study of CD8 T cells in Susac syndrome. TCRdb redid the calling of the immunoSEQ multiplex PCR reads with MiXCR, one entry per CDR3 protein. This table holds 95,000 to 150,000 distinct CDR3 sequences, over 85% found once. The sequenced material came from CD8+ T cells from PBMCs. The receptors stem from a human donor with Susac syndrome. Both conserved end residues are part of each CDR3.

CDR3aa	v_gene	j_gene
CASSHRAGGPSEQYF	TRBV4-1	TRBJ2-7
CASSPLEGVREQYF	TRBV12-3/TRBV12-4	TRBJ2-7
CASSFPGQGGNTEAFF	TRBV7-8	TRBJ1-1
CASSYVGGGDNEQFF	TRBV6-5	TRBJ2-1
CASSLTGTGDYGYTF	TRBV27	TRBJ1-2
CATSSSGSTDTQYF	TRBV24-1	TRBJ2-3
CASSLGTGDIEAFF	TRBV12-3/TRBV12-4	TRBJ1-1
CASSFGADEQYF	TRBV5-4	TRBJ2-7
CASSQDFSSYNEQFF	TRBV4-3	TRBJ2-1
CASSPTSGGAEQFF	TRBV3-1	TRBJ2-1
CASSLEWGPYEQYF	TRBV7-2	TRBJ2-7
CASSLPAADITGELFF	TRBV12-3/TRBV12-4	TRBJ2-2
CASSGQGYTEAFF	TRBV5-4	TRBJ1-1
CASSLRGQGYDEQYF	TRBV7-8	TRBJ2-7
CASSLRDSYYEQYF	TRBV7-2	TRBJ2-7